This T cell receptor (beta chain) is from a study of blood T cell repertoires in COVID-19. Study-level information: Researchers got acute and convalescent COVID-19 samples from the United States, Italy and Spain. T cells, B-cell-depleted T cells, or PBMCs supplied cDNA or gDNA.

This CDR3 has 16 amino acids. V lost 0 bases, J lost 2 bases, and 7 bases stayed unmatched. Germline CDR1 reads SGHRS; CDR2 reads YFSETQ. TCRdb keeps only in-frame clones here, not all; method: immunoSEQ multiplex PCR. Of 300,000 to 400,000 clones listed, roughly 89% are singletons. Clinical history as reported by participants underpinned cohort assignment. This chain connects TRBV5-1 to TRBJ2-5, with 7 nucleotides matching TRBD2. This receptor was taken from a man in his 60s who had recovered from COVID-19. Specimen: PBMCs or T cells enriched from blood (not recorded which). The CDR3 loop is CASSLALADVQETQYF. The DNA of the CDR3 is TGCGCCAGCAGCTTGGCTCTAGCGGACGTTCAAGAGACCCAGTACTTC.